Shown below are 20 T cell receptor beta chains from a single sample sequenced in a study of identical twins. TCRdb ran MiXCR on the 5' RACE reads and lists one entry per CDR3 protein. The table has a few hundred thousand distinct CDR3 sequences, just under 10% seen once. The sample also formed part of further work on yellow fever vaccine responses in identical twins.

Sequencing used PBMCs. The receptors shown here come from a young woman in good health.

The chain carries TRBV12-3 or TRBV12-4 and TRBJ2-3; TRBD1 aligns across 9 bases. V was clipped by 6 bases and J by 3 bases; unmatched bases: 10. This CDR3 is built from 16 residues. The CDR3 nucleotides read TGTGCCAGCAGCCGCTTTCCAGGACAGGGGACAGATACGCAGTATTTT. This sequence encodes CASSRFPGQGTDTQYF.

Ten or more counts support this clonotype. The genes are TRBV7-9 and TRBJ2-4, with D unclear. Trimming cost V 5 bases and J 0 bases, with 5 bases left between them. Germline loops: CDR1 SEHNR, CDR2 FQNEAQ (reference sequence). The CDR3 spans 13 residues. CDR3 region: CASSPAAKNIQYF. The DNA for the CDR3 is TGTGCCAGCAGCCCTGCAGCCAAAAACATTCAGTACTTC.

This chain connects TRBV20-1 to TRBJ2-1; D call uncertain. Germline CDR1 DFQATT, CDR2 SNEGSKA (reference sequence). Trimming left V 6 bases short and J 8 bases short, with 23 bases between. CDR3 length: 15 amino acids. CDR3 sequence: CSAISQGISADEQFF. CDR3 DNA: TGCAGTGCCATCTCGCAAGGGATCTCGGCAGATGAGCAGTTCTTC.

This clonotype has just a few counts. V gene TRBV7-6 combines with J gene TRBJ1-6; D ambiguous. Germline V gives CDR1 SGHVS, CDR2 FNYEAQ. The V end was cut by 3 bases, the J end by 3 bases, with 6 bases between. The CDR3 is 14 residues long. This CDR3 reads CASSLADYNSPLHF. CDR3 nucleotides: TGTGCCAGCAGCTTGGCAGACTATAATTCACCCCTCCACTTT.

The chain recombines TRBV11-2 with TRBJ2-5; unclear D gene. This CDR3 has 16 residues. Germline V gene data show CDR1 as SGHAT and CDR2 as FQNNGV. Trimming removed 1 base at V and 3 bases at J, with 15 bases between. CDR3 in DNA: TGTGCCAGCAGCTTAGTTTCGGGCCGGCGGAAAGAGACCCAGTACTTC. Translation: CASSLVSGRRKETQYF.

V and J are TRBV30 and TRBJ2-5, with TRBD1 identical over 9 bases. The CDR3 has 14 amino acids. Germline V gives CDR1 GTSNPN, CDR2 SVGIG (reference sequence). Unmatched junction bases numbered 6, after V lost 2 bases and J lost 5 bases. This CDR3 reads CAWSRGQGGETQYF. CDR3 bases: TGTGCCTGGAGTAGGGGACAGGGTGGGGAGACCCAGTACTTC.

This clonotype was recorded a few times. The genes are TRBV12-3 or TRBV12-4 and TRBJ2-7; D is unresolved. Between the trimmed V and J ends, which lost 0 bases and 4 bases, there was a span of 13 bases. The CDR3 is 15 amino acids. The CDR3 is CASSLALVQRYEQYF. The CDR3 nucleotides are TGTGCCAGCAGTTTAGCGCTAGTCCAACGTTACGAGCAGTACTTC.

This clonotype was seen repeatedly, ten times or more. The chain uses TRBV7-2 and TRBJ2-5; TRBD2 matches 10 bases. CDR3 length equals 17 residues. Germline values: CDR1 SGHTA, CDR2 FQGNSA. With V trimmed by 4 bases and J by 2 bases, 10 bases remained unmatched. CDR3 in amino acids: CASSSIRILAGQETQYF. The CDR3 coding sequence is TGTGCCAGCAGCTCAATACGAATACTAGCGGGGCAAGAGACCCAGTACTTC.

Many counts were recorded for this clonotype. Here the CDR3 DNA reads TGTGCCACCGGGGCACCCTACAATGAGCAGTTCTTC. Protein product: CATGAPYNEQFF. The V and J genes are TRBV15 and TRBJ2-1, with a possible D match to TRBD1 (5 bases). Germline loops: CDR1 LNHNV, CDR2 YYDKDF (reference sequence). V lost 8 bases to trimming and J lost 2 bases, with 7 bases between them. This CDR3 spans 12 amino acids.

This clonotype came up many times. The V gene is TRBV7-9, the J gene TRBJ2-7; D possibly corresponds to TRBD1 (5 bases). The CDR3 has 13 residues. Trimming took off 4 bases at V and 1 base at J, with 8 bases between the two ends. The germline V gene encodes CDR1 SEHNR and CDR2 FQNEAQ (reference sequence). The CDR3 loop is CASSSPGSYEQYF. The CDR3 coding sequence is TGTGCCAGCAGCTCCCCAGGGTCCTACGAGCAGTACTTC.

Ten or more counts support this clonotype. V gene TRBV24-1 combines with J gene TRBJ2-2; 8 bases agree with TRBD1. The germline V gene encodes CDR1 KGHDR and CDR2 SFDVKD. Germline trimming cut 6 bases from V and 0 bases from J; bases unmatched to any gene: 5. The CDR3 loop spans 16 amino acids. The CDR3 DNA sequence: TGTGCCACCAGTCGGGCGGGACAGGCGAACACCGGGGAGCTGTTTTTT. This gives the protein CATSRAGQANTGELFF.

The gene calls are TRBV6-1 and TRBJ2-7; D is possibly TRBD2 (6 bases). V lost 5 bases and J lost 1, with 15 bases in between. Per germline, CDR1 MNHNS and CDR2 SASEGT. The CDR3 contains 15 residues. CDR3 in DNA: TGTGCCAGCAGTCCCGAGGTAGCGGAATCCTACGAGCAGTACTTC. Translated: CASSPEVAESYEQYF.

The gene calls are TRBV20-1 and TRBJ2-1; either TRBD1 or TRBD2 may fit D (5 bases each). The CDR3 consists of 15 residues. Germline V gene lookup returns CDR1 DFQATT and CDR2 SNEGSKA (reference sequence). V lost 7 bases to trimming and J lost 10 bases, with 26 bases between them. The CDR3 DNA sequence: TGCAGTGTTTCCCCAGGGCGGGCTGCTGTGTCGGAGCAGTTCTTC. Translated, it gives CSVSPGRAAVSEQFF.

This clonotype was observed a handful of times. The chain employs TRBV7-2 and TRBJ2-5; D possibly uses TRBD1 or TRBD2 (5 bases each). V lost 0 bases, J lost 5 bases, and 13 bases lay in between. CDR1 is SGHTA and CDR2 is FQGNSA in the germline V gene. The CDR3 covers 15 residues. The CDR3 region has the DNA TGTGCCAGCAGCTTAGCGATGGGGGTAGGGGAGACCCAGTACTTC. It encodes CASSLAMGVGETQYF.

In its sample, this clonotype was seen a few times. The chain employs TRBV11-3 and TRBJ2-1; TRBD2 is a possible D gene (7 bases). This CDR3 has 14 amino acids. V lost 4 bases and J 4 bases, leaving 11 bases between the germline ends. Germline V gene lookup returns CDR1 SGHNT and CDR2 YENEEA. Written as DNA, the CDR3 is TGTGCCAGCAGCTATGGGAGGGGGTACAATGAGCAGTTCTTC. Its protein is CASSYGRGYNEQFF. Using reference TRBV11-3 and TRBJ2-1 for the parts outside the CDR3, the full variable domain is EAGVVQSPRYKIIEKKQPVAFWCNPISGHNTLYWYLQNLGQGPELLIRYENEEAVDDSQLPKDRFSAERLKGVDSTLKIQPAELGDSAVYLCASSYGRGYNEQFFGPGTRLTVL.

This clonotype was seen more than once but under ten times. At one end, the junction sequence differs from germline, possibly due to a read error. The V and J genes are TRBV19 and TRBJ1-1; possibly TRBD1 for D (5 bases). CDR1 and CDR2 (germline): LNHDA, SQIVND (reference sequence). The CDR3 totals 12 residues. The CDR3 DNA sequence: TGTGCCAGCAGTAATCCAGGGACCGGAGCTTTCTTT. Amino acid sequence: CASSNPGTGAFF.

This clonotype was observed many times. The V call is TRBV7-3, the J call TRBJ2-1; unclear D gene. The V end lost 4 bases, the J end lost 4 bases, and 11 bases lay between the germline ends. The CDR3 totals 14 residues. CDR1 is SGHTA and CDR2 is FQGTGA in the germline V gene. The CDR3 sequence is CASSSGRLYNEQFF. CDR3 in DNA: TGTGCCAGCAGCTCTGGACGGCTGTACAATGAGCAGTTCTTC. The full variable domain, in which reference TRBV7-3 and TRBJ2-1 provide the parts outside the CDR3, is GAGVSQTPSNKVTEKGKYVELRCDPISGHTALYWYRQSLGQGPEFLIYFQGTGAADDSGLPNDRFFAVRPEGSVSTLKIQRTERGDSAVYLCASSSGRLYNEQFFGPGTRLTVL.

CDR3 sequence: CAISPGETQYF. CDR3 nucleotides: TGTGCCATCAGTCCAGGGGAGACCCAGTACTTC. This chain joins TRBV10-3 and TRBJ2-5; tentative D call: TRBD1 (5 bases). The CDR3 has 11 residues. In germline, CDR1 is ENHRY, CDR2 SYGVKD. Trimming pared 5 bases from V and 5 bases from J, leaving 6 bases between.

V is TRBV18 and J is TRBJ1-5; D possibly corresponds to TRBD1 (6 bases). V was clipped by 2 bases and J by 1 base, with 6 bases between them. The CDR3 runs to 14 residues. Germline V gene sequence: CDR1 KGHSH, CDR2 LQKENI. The CDR3 DNA reads as TGTGCCAGCTCACCAGACAGGAGCAATCAGCCCCAGCATTTT. It codes for CASSPDRSNQPQHF.

The table lists this clonotype with a few counts. The CDR3 reads CASSPFLRGADNEQFF. Written as DNA, the CDR3 is TGTGCCAGCAGCCCCTTTTTGCGGGGGGCCGACAATGAGCAGTTCTTC. This chain connects TRBV7-9 to TRBJ2-1, with 8 bases identical to TRBD2. The J segment lost 5 bases and the V segment lost 5 bases, leaving 11 bases of the junction unmatched. The CDR3 is 16 residues long. CDR1 and CDR2 from the germline V gene are SEHNR and FQNEAQ (reference sequence).